Listed here are 20 T cell receptor beta chains from one sample, sequenced in a study of control samples from healthy donors and cancer patients. The table came from immunoSEQ multiplex PCR; TCRdb's copy has only in-frame clones and leaves some out. The sample shows around 110,000 clones, over 90% of them seen only once. Sequencing input: blood. Every receptor here comes from a man aged 30-40 years in good health.

Note on this clone: Other nucleotide sequences in the sample specify the same CDR3. The V and J genes are TRBV5-1 and TRBJ2-6, with unresolved D. The CDR3 loop spans 17 amino acids. V was trimmed by 1 base and J by 4 bases, leaving 15 bases between them. CDR1 is SGHRS, CDR2 YFSETQ, per germline. The CDR3 spells CASSLLGVVSGANVLTF. The CDR3 DNA reads as TGCGCCAGCAGCTTGCTGGGTGTAGTATCAGGGGCCAACGTCCTGACTTTC.

This rearrangement joins TRBV4-1 to TRBJ1-5; D possibly corresponds to TRBD1 (6 bases). The germline gives CDR1 MGHRA, CDR2 YSYEKL. V was shortened by 7 bases and J by 5 bases, with 15 bases between the two germline ends. This CDR3 spans 14 amino acids. The CDR3 bases are TGCGCCAGCAAGCCCCTCGGGACATATCAGCCCCAGCATTTT. Its translation is CASKPLGTYQPQHF.

This clone was detected only a few times. The gene calls are TRBV18 and TRBJ2-3; no clear D. Germline V gene sequence: CDR1 KGHSH, CDR2 LQKENI. Trimming took off 4 bases at V and 6 bases at J, with 11 bases between the two ends. There are 13 residues in the CDR3. This chain's CDR3 is CASSLSSGDTQYF. DNA for the CDR3: TGTGCCAGCTCACTTTCCTCCGGGGATACGCAGTATTTT.

This rearrangement joins TRBV5-5 to TRBJ2-3; a weak D match, TRBD1 (6 bases). CDR3 length: 17 amino acids. V lost 0 bases and J lost 2, with 16 bases in between. CDR1 SGHKS and CDR2 YYEKEE come from the germline V gene (reference sequence). CDR3 in DNA: TGTGCCAGCAGCTTGGGAGGGGACACCCTATCCACAGATACGCAGTATTTT. Translation gives CASSLGGDTLSTDTQYF.

The CDR3 reads CSASGTYSGNSPLHF. The DNA of the CDR3 is TGCAGTGCTAGTGGGACCTACAGTGGGAATTCACCCCTCCACTTT. The gene calls are TRBV20-1 and TRBJ1-6; TRBD1 might be the D (5 bases). The V gene's germline CDR1 is DFQATT and CDR2 SNEGSKA (reference sequence). Trimming took 3 bases from V and 7 from J, leaving 16 bases between them. The CDR3 spans 15 residues.

V usage is TRBV9 and J usage is TRBJ1-5; D is ambiguous. CDR1 and CDR2 from the germline V gene are SGDLS and YYNGEE. With 0 bases removed from V and 7 bases from J, the gap between germline ends came to 17 bases. This CDR3 contains 16 residues. CDR3 in amino acids: CASSVGTTSGGQPQHF. As DNA, the CDR3 is TGTGCCAGCAGCGTAGGAACCACCTCAGGAGGACAGCCCCAGCATTTT.

The rearrangement uses TRBV9 and TRBJ1-1; D may be TRBD1 (6 bases). Trimming cost V 0 bases and J 5 bases, with 8 bases left between them. Germline CDR1 is SGDLS and CDR2 is YYNGEE. The CDR3 has 13 residues. The CDR3 DNA reads as TGTGCCAGCAGCGTAGAGGGGGGAACTGAAGCTTTCTTT. As protein: CASSVEGGTEAFF.

J is TRBJ2-1 and V is TRBV5-1; 8 bases align to TRBD2. J gave up 0 bases and V 4 bases, and 3 bases lay outside the gene matches. The CDR3 contains 15 residues. Germline values: CDR1 SGHRS, CDR2 YFSETQ. This CDR3 reads CASSTGGYSYNEQFF. For the CDR3, the DNA is TGCGCCAGCAGCACGGGGGGGTACTCCTACAATGAGCAGTTCTTC.

V and J are TRBV10-3 and TRBJ2-3; 9 positions match TRBD2. V was pared by 5 bases and J by 0 bases, with 0 bases of the junction left unmatched. This CDR3 is built from 14 residues. Germline V gene data show CDR1 as ENHRY and CDR2 as SYGVKD. CDR3 sequence: CAISSGGSTDTQYF. The CDR3 coding sequence is TGTGCCATCAGTAGCGGGGGGAGCACAGATACGCAGTATTTT.

In DNA, the CDR3 is TGTGCCAGCCGGGTGACAGGGAGCACAGATACGCAGTATTTT. This encodes CASRVTGSTDTQYF. The chain links TRBV6-5 to TRBJ2-3; 7 nucleotides align to TRBD1. After removal of 8 bases from V and 0 bases from J, the junction contained 5 bases not matched to a gene. The CDR3 consists of 14 residues. The germline V gene encodes CDR1 MNHEY and CDR2 SVGAGI.

A single count supports this clone. The rearrangement uses TRBV6-5 and TRBJ1-2; D gene ambiguous. The CDR3 covers 15 residues. V lost 4 bases to trimming and J lost 4 bases, with 16 bases between them. Germline CDR1 reads MNHEY; CDR2 reads SVGAGI. The CDR3 DNA is TGTGCCAGCAGTTTCCGCCAGGAGGGAGGCTATGGCTACACCTTC. Amino acid sequence: CASSFRQEGGYGYTF.

The chain uses TRBV7-2 and TRBJ1-4, with 8 bases matching TRBD1. Germline V CDR1 and CDR2: SGHTA, FQGNSA. The CDR3 has 16 amino acids. V shed 1 base and J 7 bases; nucleotides not matched to a gene: 8. DNA for the CDR3: TGTGCCAGCAGCTTAGTAGGGGGACAGGCCGGTGAAAAACTGTTTTTT. It specifies CASSLVGGQAGEKLFF.

The chain couples TRBV7-9 to TRBJ1-1; D gene unclear. Trimming took off 5 bases at V and 0 bases at J, with 10 bases between the two ends. CDR1 and CDR2 (germline): SEHNR, FQNEAQ (reference sequence). The CDR3 totals 14 residues. The chain's CDR3 is CASSPGYLNTEAFF. CDR3 DNA: TGTGCCAGCAGCCCGGGTTATCTGAACACTGAAGCTTTCTTT.

The chain combines TRBV6-7 with TRBJ2-2; 8 bases line up with TRBD1. TRBV6-7 is noted as an ORF with a role that remains uncertain. The CDR3 sequence is 19 residues long. V was pared by 2 bases and J by 1 base, with 12 bases of the junction left unmatched. The CDR3 sequence is CASSYGAGGHPGNTGELFF. In DNA form, the CDR3 reads TGTGCCAGCAGTTACGGGGCAGGGGGCCATCCCGGGAACACCGGGGAGCTGTTTTTT.

The V and J genes are TRBV3-1 (or the pseudogene TRBV3-2) and TRBJ2-2; D is uncertain. V lost 1 base and J lost 7, with 10 bases in between. The V gene's germline CDR1 is LGHDT and CDR2 YNNKEL (reference sequence). The CDR3 runs 14 residues. The CDR3 loop reads CASSQAIDGGELFF. In DNA form, the CDR3 reads TGTGCCAGCAGCCAAGCTATCGACGGCGGGGAGCTGTTTTTT.

The rearrangement links TRBV5-1 to TRBJ2-1, with TRBD1 matching over 7 bases. V was clipped by 3 bases and J by 2 bases; unmatched bases: 8. Germline V gives CDR1 SGHRS, CDR2 YFSETQ. The CDR3 extends over 16 amino acids. CDR3 sequence (DNA): TGCGCCAGCAGCTCCCGGACAGGTAACCCCTACAATGAGCAGTTCTTC. This gives the protein CASSSRTGNPYNEQFF.

This rearrangement joins TRBV10-2 to TRBJ2-5, with a possible D match to TRBD2 (5 bases). The CDR3 covers 13 residues. V was pared by 2 bases and J by 2 bases, with 6 bases between. CDR1 is WSHSY and CDR2 is SAAADI in the germline V gene. CDR3 DNA sequence: TGCGCCAGCAGTGAGCAGCGGCAAGAGACCCAGTACTTC. Protein sequence: CASSEQRQETQYF.

This chain connects TRBV24-1 to TRBJ2-1; 9 bases align to TRBD2. The CDR3 covers 16 residues. Germline CDR1 KGHDR, CDR2 SFDVKD. V shed 3 bases and J 3 bases; nucleotides not matched to a gene: 5. CDR3 protein: CATSDPAGGFYNEQFF. The CDR3 nucleotides read TGTGCCACCAGTGATCCGGCGGGGGGGTTCTACAATGAGCAGTTCTTC.

V usage is TRBV5-1 and J usage is TRBJ1-3; 9 bases are shared with TRBD1. From germline, CDR1 is SGHRS and CDR2 YFSETQ. The CDR3 covers 17 residues. Germline trimming cut 1 base from V and 0 bases from J; bases unmatched to any gene: 5. CDR3 bases: TGCGCCAGCAGCTTGTGGAGGACAGGGGTCTCTGGAAACACCATATATTTT. It specifies CASSLWRTGVSGNTIYF.

V gene TRBV15 combines with J gene TRBJ1-3; 8 nucleotides align to TRBD1. This CDR3 is built from 15 residues. Germline V gives CDR1 LNHNV, CDR2 YYDKDF (reference sequence). V shed 1 base and J 1 base; nucleotides not matched to a gene: 0. CDR3 nucleotides: TGTGCCACCAGCAGAGGGACAGGGTCTGGAAACACCATATATTTT. This gives the protein CATSRGTGSGNTIYF.